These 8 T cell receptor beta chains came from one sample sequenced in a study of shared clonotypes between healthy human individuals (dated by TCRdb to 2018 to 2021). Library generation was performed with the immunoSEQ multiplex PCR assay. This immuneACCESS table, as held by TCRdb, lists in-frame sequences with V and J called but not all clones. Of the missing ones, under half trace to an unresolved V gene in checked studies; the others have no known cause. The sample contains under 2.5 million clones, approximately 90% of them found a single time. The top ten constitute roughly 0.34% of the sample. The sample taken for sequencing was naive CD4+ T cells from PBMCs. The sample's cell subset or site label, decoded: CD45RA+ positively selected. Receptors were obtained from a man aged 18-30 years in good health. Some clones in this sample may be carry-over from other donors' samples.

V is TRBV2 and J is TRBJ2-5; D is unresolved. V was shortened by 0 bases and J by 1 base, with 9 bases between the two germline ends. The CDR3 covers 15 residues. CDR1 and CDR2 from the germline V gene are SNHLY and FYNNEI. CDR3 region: CASSEAGSPQETQYF. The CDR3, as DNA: TGTGCCAGCAGTGAAGCTGGCAGCCCCCAAGAGACCCAGTACTTC.

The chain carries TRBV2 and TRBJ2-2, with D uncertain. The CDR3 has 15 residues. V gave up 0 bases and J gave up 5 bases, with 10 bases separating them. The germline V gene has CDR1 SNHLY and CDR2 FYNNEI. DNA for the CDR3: TGTGCCAGCAGTGAAGCGCTTCCTGGAACCGGGGAGCTGTTTTTT. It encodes CASSEALPGTGELFF.

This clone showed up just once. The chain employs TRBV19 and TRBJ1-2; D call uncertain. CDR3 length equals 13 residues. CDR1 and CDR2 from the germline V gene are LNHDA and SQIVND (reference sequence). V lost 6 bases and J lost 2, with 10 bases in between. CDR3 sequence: CASSRRENYGYTF. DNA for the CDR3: TGTGCCAGTAGCCGACGGGAAAACTATGGCTACACCTTC.

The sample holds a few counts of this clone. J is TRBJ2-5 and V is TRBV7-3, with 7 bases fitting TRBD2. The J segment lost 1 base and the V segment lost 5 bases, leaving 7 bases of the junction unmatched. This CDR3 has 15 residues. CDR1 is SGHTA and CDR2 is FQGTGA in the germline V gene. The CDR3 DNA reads TGTGCCAGCAGCCCGAGAGCGGGATTCCAAGAGACCCAGTACTTC. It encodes CASSPRAGFQETQYF.

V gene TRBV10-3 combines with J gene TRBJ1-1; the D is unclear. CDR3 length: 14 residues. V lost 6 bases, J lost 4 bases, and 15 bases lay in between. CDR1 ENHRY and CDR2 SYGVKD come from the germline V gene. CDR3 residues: CAISDPSKGTEAFF. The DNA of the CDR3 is TGTGCCATCAGCGACCCGAGCAAGGGCACTGAAGCTTTCTTT.

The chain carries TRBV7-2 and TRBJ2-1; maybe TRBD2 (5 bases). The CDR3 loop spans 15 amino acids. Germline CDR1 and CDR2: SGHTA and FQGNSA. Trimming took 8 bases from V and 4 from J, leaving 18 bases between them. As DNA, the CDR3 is TGTGCCAGCCTTATACCCGGGAAGTCGTACAATGAGCAGTTCTTC. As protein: CASLIPGKSYNEQFF. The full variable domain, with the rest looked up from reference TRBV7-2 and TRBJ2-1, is GAGVSQSPSNKVTEKGKDVELRCDPISGHTALYWYRQSLGQGLEFLIYFQGNSAPDKSGLPSDRFSAERTGGSVSTLTIQRTQQEDSAVYLCASLIPGKSYNEQFFGPGTRLTVL.

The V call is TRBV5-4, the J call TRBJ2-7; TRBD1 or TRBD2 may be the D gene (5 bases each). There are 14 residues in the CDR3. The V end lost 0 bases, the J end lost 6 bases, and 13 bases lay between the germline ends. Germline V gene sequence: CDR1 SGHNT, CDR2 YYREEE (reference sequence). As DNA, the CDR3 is TGTGCCAGCAGCTTGGTGGGACGATTGGCCGAGCAGTACTTC. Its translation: CASSLVGRLAEQYF. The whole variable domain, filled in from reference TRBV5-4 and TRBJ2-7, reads ETGVTQSPTHLIKTRGQQVTLRCSSQSGHNTVSWYQQALGQGPQFIFQYYREEENGRGNFPPRFSGLQFPNYSSELNVNALELDDSALYLCASSLVGRLAEQYFGPGTRLTVT.

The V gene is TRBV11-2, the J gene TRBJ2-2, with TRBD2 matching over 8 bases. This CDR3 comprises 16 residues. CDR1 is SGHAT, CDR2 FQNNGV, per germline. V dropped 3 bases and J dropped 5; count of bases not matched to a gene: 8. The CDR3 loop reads CASSFSGTRRTGELFF. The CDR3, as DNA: TGTGCCAGCAGCTTCTCCGGGACTAGGCGTACCGGGGAGCTGTTTTTT.